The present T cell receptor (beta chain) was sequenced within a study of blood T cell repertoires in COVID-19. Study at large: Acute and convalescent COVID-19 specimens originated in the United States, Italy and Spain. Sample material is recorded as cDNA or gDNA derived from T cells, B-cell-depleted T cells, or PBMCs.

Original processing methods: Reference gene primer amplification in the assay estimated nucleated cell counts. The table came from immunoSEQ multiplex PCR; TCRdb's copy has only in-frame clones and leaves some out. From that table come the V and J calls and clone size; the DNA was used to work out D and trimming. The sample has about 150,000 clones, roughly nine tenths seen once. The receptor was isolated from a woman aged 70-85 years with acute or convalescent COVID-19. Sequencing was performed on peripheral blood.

The CDR3 is CASSVYRGTDSGNTIYF. CDR3 sequence (DNA): TGTGCCAGCAGCGTATACAGGGGTACCGACTCTGGAAACACCATATATTTT. J is TRBJ1-3 and V is TRBV5-4; 7 bases fit TRBD1. Germline CDR1 SGHNT, CDR2 YYREEE (reference sequence). V trimming: 4 bases; J trimming: 0 bases; junction bases outside the gene matches: 10. The CDR3 has 17 amino acids.